The sequence of this TCR beta chain was determined in a study of PD-1 blockade in classical Hodgkin lymphoma. Method: immunoSEQ multiplex PCR; TCRdb's copy keeps in-frame clones and lacks some. The sample records more than 15,000 clones, roughly nine tenths being singletons. Germline assignment: CDR1 MDHEN and CDR2 SYDVKM. The V end lost 2 bases, the J end lost 6 bases, and 10 bases lay between the germline ends. CDR3 length: 13 residues. Study-wide points: Reasons behind the repertoire differences stay unclear, perhaps disease activity or earlier therapy.

A note on this clone: Its antigen is unidentified.

Stated time point: newly diagnosed, previously untreated cHL patient sample. The rearrangement uses TRBV28 and TRBJ1-1, with a weak D call TRBD1 (5 bases). The sample was peripheral blood mononuclear cells (PBMCs). This receptor was taken from a human donor with classical Hodgkin lymphoma. CDR3 nucleotide sequence: TGTGCCAGCAGTTTAACGGGGGGTTCTGAAGCTTTCTTT. Protein: CASSLTGGSEAFF.